This is a list of T cell receptor beta chains from one sample in a study of shared T cell receptors in the human thymus. Sequencing was performed with immunoSEQ multiplex PCR; in TCRdb, only in-frame clones are kept and a portion is missing. The repertoire holds 700,000 to 750,000 clones, with over 75% as singletons. Another study also made use of these data, one on human thymus T cells.

Sample: thymocytes. The receptors were gathered from a girl in the first two years of life with a congenital heart defect. The CDR3 runs from the conserved cysteine through the conserved F or W. The D gene is left open where the match is weak. Expanded clones get a size class; other rows say once, few or many, or leave the size out.

>-|once|TRBJ1-1|TRBV2
CASSDKNTEAFF
TGTGCCAGCAGTGACAAGAACACTGAAGCTTTCTTT
>-|-|TRBJ2-7|TRBV5-6
CASSLAPDSPRDKTYEQYF
TGTGCCAGCAGCTTGGCCCCTGATTCCCCCCGGGACAAGACCTACGAGCAGTACTTC
>TRBD1|few|TRBJ1-3|TRBV28
CASLTGAETPDTIYF
TGTGCCAGCTTAACAGGGGCAGAAACCCCGGACACCATATATTTT
>-|-|TRBJ2-7|TRBV4-1
CASSQQERGIKGSYEQYF
TGCGCCAGCAGCCAGCAGGAAAGGGGGATAAAAGGCTCCTACGAGCAGTACTTC
>-|-|TRBJ1-5|TRBV5-1
CASSLMGLNQPQHF
TGCGCCAGCAGCTTGATGGGACTCAATCAGCCCCAGCATTTT
>-|-|TRBJ1-2|TRBV6-5
CASMRNYGYTF
TGTGCCAGCATGCGTAACTATGGCTACACCTTC
>-|few|TRBJ1-2|TRBV18
CASSAQEYYGYTF
TGTGCCAGCTCAGCACAGGAGTACTATGGCTACACCTTC
>TRBD1|-|TRBJ1-4|TRBV27
CASRAGQGGEKLFF
TGTGCCAGCAGGGCGGGACAGGGTGGTGAAAAACTGTTTTTT
>TRBD2|-|TRBJ2-3|TRBV28
CASSLMWTAGGPGSTDTQYF
TGTGCCAGCAGTCTTATGTGGACAGCGGGGGGGCCGGGTTCCACAGATACGCAGTATTTT
>TRBD1|-|TRBJ1-2|TRBV30
CAWRSDTGATSYGYTF
TGTGCCTGGAGATCGGATACAGGGGCCACTAGCTATGGCTACACCTTC
>-|-|TRBJ2-2|TRBV12-5
CASGDTANTGELFF
TGTGCTAGTGGAGACACGGCGAACACCGGGGAGCTGTTTTTT
>TRBD1|-|TRBJ2-7|TRBV9
CASSVGSRQGYEQYF
TGTGCCAGCAGCGTAGGGTCGAGACAGGGGTACGAGCAGTACTTC
>-|-|TRBJ1-2|TRBV5-6
CASSSEGRGYTF
TGTGCCAGCAGCAGTGAGGGCCGGGGCTACACCTTC
>TRBD1|once|TRBJ1-6|TRBV4-3
CASSQNTTGQGDSPLHF
TGCGCCAGCAGCCAAAACACAACCGGACAGGGTGATTCACCCCTCCACTTT
>-|-|TRBJ2-7|TRBV6-6
CASRRTAAHEQYF
TGTGCCAGCCGAAGGACAGCGGCCCACGAGCAGTACTTC
>TRBD1|-|TRBJ1-6|TRBV5-6
CASSNIRDREDSPLHF
TGTGCCAGCAGCAACATCCGGGACAGAGAAGATTCACCCCTCCACTTT
>-|-|TRBJ2-7|TRBV28
CASSSSYEQYF
TGTGCCAGCAGTTCTTCCTACGAGCAGTACTTC
>-|few|TRBJ1-1|TRBV6-5
CASSAGRHMNTEAFF
TGTGCCAGCAGTGCAGGTAGACACATGAACACTGAAGCTTTCTTT
>-|-|TRBJ2-3|TRBV15
CATSSLQTATDTQYF
TGTGCCACCAGCAGCCTCCAGACAGCCACAGATACGCAGTATTTT
>-|-|TRBJ1-2|TRBV5-1
CASSLESGKGYGYTF
TGCGCCAGCAGCTTGGAGAGTGGGAAGGGGTATGGCTACACCTTC